Sequencing of this T cell receptor beta chain was carried out in a study of T cell responses to AZD1222 COVID-19 vaccine. The CDR3 contains 17 residues. Assay used: immunoSEQ multiplex PCR; TCRdb lists only in-frame clones, some missing. The sample consists of roughly 120,000 clones, roughly 88% of them appearing once. Points from the study as a whole: Donors were chiefly white British, with a greater number of females, and clonal diversity was perhaps underestimated. Of spike-specific TCRs, nearly half reportedly target regions left unmutated in variants.

In the case of this clone: Its target is unknown.

This TCR derives from an adult in good health. The sample in question was peripheral blood, obtained on day 0 of AZD1222 vaccination. The rearrangement links TRBV21-1 to TRBJ2-7; the DNA was not used to check the table's D call, TRBD1. TRBV21-1 is recorded as a pseudogene. CDR3 sequence reads: CASSKDGFDRGPREQYF. Written as DNA, the CDR3 is TGTGCCAGCAGCAAAGACGGATTTGACAGGGGGCCCAGGGAGCAGTACTTC.